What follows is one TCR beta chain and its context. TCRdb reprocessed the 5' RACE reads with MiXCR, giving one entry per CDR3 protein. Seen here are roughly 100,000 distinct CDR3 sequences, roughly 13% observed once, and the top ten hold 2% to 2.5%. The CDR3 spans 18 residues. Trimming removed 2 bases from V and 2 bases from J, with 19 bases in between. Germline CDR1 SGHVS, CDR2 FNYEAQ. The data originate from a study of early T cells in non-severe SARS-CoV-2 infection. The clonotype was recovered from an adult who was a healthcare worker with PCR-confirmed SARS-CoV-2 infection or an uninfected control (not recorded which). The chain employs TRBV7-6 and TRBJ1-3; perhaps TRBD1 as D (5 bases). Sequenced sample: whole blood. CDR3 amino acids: CASSLKPGGGSPGNTIYF. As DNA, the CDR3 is TGTGCCAGCAGCTTAAAGCCCGGGGGAGGGAGCCCTGGAAACACCATATATTTT. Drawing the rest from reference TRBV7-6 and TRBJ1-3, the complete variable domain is GAGVSQSPRYKVTKRGQDVALRCDPISGHVSLYWYRQALGQGPEFLTYFNYEAQQDKSGLPNDRFSAERPEGSISTLTIQRTEQRDSAMYRCASSLKPGGGSPGNTIYFGEGSWLTVV.